The clone carrying this TCR beta chain was seen once. The method was immunoSEQ multiplex PCR; TCRdb's version includes in-frame clones alone and lacks a portion of them. The sample has 25,000 to 35,000 clones, approximately 76% seen once. The data are from a study of early stage breast cancer tumors. Germline values: CDR1 SGHDT, CDR2 YYEEEE. The CDR3 loop spans 15 amino acids. V was cut by 0 bases and J by 0 bases, with 7 bases left in between. Source material: blood. The sequence was obtained from a person aged 45 to 59 with breast cancer. The chain carries TRBV5-6 and TRBJ1-3; no clear D. The CDR3 DNA reads as TGTGCCAGCAGCTTGGGACTTCTCTCTGGAAACACCATATATTTT. Translating it yields CASSLGLLSGNTIYF.